What follows is one TCR beta chain and its context. Its cognate antigen is unknown. The source of the sample is a study of vaccination effects on CD4 cells after COVID-19. ViraFEST assay sequencing came after antigen-specific CD4+ T cells were expanded with viral peptide pools. Isolation of CD4+ T cells took place after approximately ten days of culture. Each participant received a vaccine that was either BNT162b2 or mRNA-1273, given as two doses. Cultures of about 2 million PBMC per well contained about 10 IU/ml IL-2 plus 10 ug/ml peptides. Produced via immunoSEQ multiplex PCR; TCRdb's table is partial and in-frame only. The data hold more than 50,000 clones, with 76% observed a single time. In germline, CDR1 is MGHDK, CDR2 SYGVNS. The CDR3 is 14 residues long. V was pared by 2 bases and J by 4 bases, with 11 bases between.

Here the sequenced sample was CD4+ T cells from PBMCs cultured with HCoV-OC43 spike peptides, taken after COVID-19 vaccination. The subset: HCoV-OC43 spike overlapping peptide pool stimulation. This rearrangement joins TRBV25-1 to TRBJ1-1, with TRBD1 as a possible D gene (5 bases). This TCR derives from a human donor who received a COVID-19 vaccine. The CDR3 DNA follows: TGTGCCAGCAGTGAACAGGGTGTGATCACTGAAGCTTTCTTT. It translates to CASSEQGVITEAFF.